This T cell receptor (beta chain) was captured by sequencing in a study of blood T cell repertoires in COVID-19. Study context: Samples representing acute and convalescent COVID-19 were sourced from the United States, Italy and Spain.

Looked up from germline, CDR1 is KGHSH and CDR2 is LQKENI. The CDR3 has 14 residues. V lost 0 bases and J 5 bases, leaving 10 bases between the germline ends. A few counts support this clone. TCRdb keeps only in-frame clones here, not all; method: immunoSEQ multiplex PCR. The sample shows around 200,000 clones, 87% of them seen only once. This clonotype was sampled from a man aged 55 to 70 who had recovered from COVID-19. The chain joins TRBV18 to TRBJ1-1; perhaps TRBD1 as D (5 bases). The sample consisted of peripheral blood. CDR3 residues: CASSPPDSPTEAFF. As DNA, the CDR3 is TGTGCCAGCTCACCACCTGACAGCCCGACTGAAGCTTTCTTT.